This T cell receptor (beta chain) was sequenced for a study of blood T cell repertoires in COVID-19. The wider study: Samples of COVID-19 (acute and convalescent) were obtained from the United States, Italy and Spain. T cells, B-cell-depleted T cells, or PBMCs provided the cDNA or gDNA that served as material.

The V gene's germline CDR1 is KGHSH and CDR2 LQKENI. V shed 6 bases and J shed 6 bases, with 11 bases lying between them. The length of the CDR3 is 12 residues. This clone was detected only once. Study processing details: Estimates of nucleated cell counts were drawn from the amplification of reference gene primers. The assay was immunoSEQ multiplex PCR, and TCRdb's table has in-frame clones only and misses some. The DNA gave D and trimming, while V, J and clone size come from that table. The sample includes about 240,000 clones, 80% to 85% seen only once; the top ten take roughly 12%. What was sequenced was peripheral blood. This TCR derives from a woman aged 55-69 years with active or convalescent COVID-19. This chain connects TRBV18 to TRBJ1-2; weak D call: TRBD1 (5 bases). In DNA form, the CDR3 reads TGTGCCAGCTCTCTCGGACATAATGGCTACACCTTC. Protein: CASSLGHNGYTF.